This passage covers 14 T cell receptor beta chains from one sample sequenced in a study of cytomegalovirus exposure and HLA in healthy donors. The study ran its PCR with 60 Vbeta and 13 Jbeta primers. Produced via immunoSEQ multiplex PCR; TCRdb's table is partial and in-frame only. The table lists roughly 42,000 clones. Sequencing input: PBMCs. The receptor source for this set is a man aged 30 to 45 in good health and CMV-seronegative.

J is TRBJ2-2 and V is TRBV18; a weak D match, TRBD2 (5 bases). V shed 2 bases and J shed 5 bases, with 9 bases lying between them. Germline CDR1 and CDR2: KGHSH and LQKENI. The CDR3 has 14 amino acids. In nucleotides, the CDR3 is TGTGCCAGCTCACCAATAGCGCTGACCGGGGAGCTGTTTTTT. Translation: CASSPIALTGELFF.

The CDR3 sequence: CASSQPGLIYEQYF. DNA for the CDR3: TGCGCCAGCAGCCAACCGGGACTGATCTACGAGCAGTACTTC. The gene calls are TRBV4-1 and TRBJ2-7; TRBD2 might be the D (6 bases). The CDR3 spans 14 residues. The ends were cut back, 2 bases at V and 3 bases at J, with 11 bases in the middle. In germline, CDR1 is MGHRA, CDR2 YSYEKL.

The rearrangement uses TRBV7-2 and TRBJ2-2, with 7 bases identical to TRBD2. The germline gives CDR1 SGHTA, CDR2 FQGNSA. The CDR3 has 15 amino acids. Trimming took 3 bases from V and 1 from J; bases not matched to a gene: 2. The DNA of the CDR3 is TGTGCCAGCAGCTTGGGGAGGGGGAACACCGGGGAGCTGTTTTTT. Residues: CASSLGRGNTGELFF.

The J gene is TRBJ2-7, the V gene TRBV5-1; D possibly corresponds to TRBD2 (5 bases). The CDR3 covers 12 residues. CDR1 and CDR2 (germline): SGHRS, YFSETQ. V lost 3 bases to trimming and J lost 7 bases, with 11 bases between them. The CDR3 loop is CASSSQWEEQYF. The CDR3, as DNA: TGCGCCAGCAGCTCGCAGTGGGAGGAGCAGTACTTC.

The chain combines TRBV5-6 with TRBJ1-1; unclear D gene. The CDR3 length is 12 residues. V lost 4 bases and J 11 bases, leaving 15 bases between the germline ends. CDR1 and CDR2 from the germline V gene are SGHDT and YYEEEE. CDR3 loop: CASSSRARGAFF. The CDR3 nucleotides read TGTGCCAGCAGCAGTCGGGCCCGCGGGGCTTTCTTT.

Regarding this clone: Other DNA variants within this sample encode the same CDR3. V gene TRBV6-5 combines with J gene TRBJ1-6, with TRBD1 matching over 7 bases. This CDR3 spans 14 amino acids. CDR1 is MNHEY, CDR2 SVGAGI, per germline. V shed 4 bases and J 10 bases; nucleotides not matched to a gene: 7. The CDR3 region has the DNA TGTGCCAGCAGTTTTGGACAGGCGGGATCACCCCTCCACTTT. Amino acid sequence: CASSFGQAGSPLHF.

This chain joins TRBV4-3 and TRBJ2-1; 7 nucleotides line up with TRBD1. J gave up 8 bases and V 0 bases, and 19 bases lay outside the gene matches. The CDR3 sequence is 19 residues long. Germline V gene data show CDR1 as LGHNA and CDR2 as YSLEER. CDR3 bases: TGCGCCAGCAGCCAAGATATCCCCTTAGACAGGGTGGGGGTGGATGAGCAGTTCTTC. Its translation is CASSQDIPLDRVGVDEQFF.

V and J are TRBV15 and TRBJ1-2, with 9 bases that match TRBD1. Trimming took 6 bases from V and 7 from J; bases not matched to a gene: 9. The germline gives CDR1 LNHNV, CDR2 YYDKDF (reference sequence). This CDR3 has 14 amino acids. CDR3 protein: CATSPRQGESGYTF. DNA for the CDR3: TGTGCCACCAGTCCAAGACAGGGGGAGAGTGGCTACACCTTC.

This chain uses TRBV7-9 with TRBJ1-4, with 7 bases lining up with TRBD1. V trimming: 0 bases; J trimming: 3 bases; junction bases outside the gene matches: 7. CDR1 SEHNR and CDR2 FQNEAQ come from the germline V gene (reference sequence). The length of the CDR3 is 17 residues. The CDR3 DNA reads TGTGCCAGCAGCTTAGCCTCCGACAGGGAACCTAATGAAAAACTGTTTTTT. Its protein is CASSLASDREPNEKLFF. Variable domain in full (rest from reference TRBV7-9 and TRBJ1-4): DTGVSQNPRHKITKRGQNVTFRCDPISEHNRLYWYRQTLGQGPEFLTYFQNEAQLEKSRLLSDRFSAERPKGSFSTLEIQRTEQGDSAMYLCASSLASDREPNEKLFFGSGTQLSVL.

The chain combines TRBV29-1 with TRBJ2-7, with D maybe TRBD1 (6 bases). V lost 5 bases, J lost 0 bases, and 14 bases lay in between. CDR1 and CDR2 from the germline V gene are SQVTM and ANQGSEA. The CDR3 extends over 14 amino acids. The CDR3, as DNA: TGCAGCGTTAGGACAGTTGTTTCCTCCTACGAGCAGTACTTC. It encodes CSVRTVVSSYEQYF.

The chain has TRBV6-1 and TRBJ1-5; 9 bases map to TRBD1. The CDR3 consists of 14 residues. Germline-derived CDR1 and CDR2 are MNHNS and SASEGT. V lost 6 bases and J lost 7; bases outside the gene matches: 7. CDR3 in DNA: TGTGCCAGCAGACCGGACAGGGGCAGGCAGCCCCAGCATTTT. The encoded protein is CASRPDRGRQPQHF.

In DNA, the CDR3 is TGCGCCAGCAGCAATGGACAGGGTGATCAGCCCCAGCATTTT. Amino acid sequence: CASSNGQGDQPQHF. The rearrangement joins TRBV5-1 to TRBJ1-5, with TRBD1 matching 8 bases. The germline V gene has CDR1 SGHRS and CDR2 YFSETQ. The CDR3 extends over 14 amino acids. The ends lost 4 bases at V and 5 bases at J; junction bases unmatched: 5.

V and J are TRBV5-1 and TRBJ1-3; D is unresolved. V lost 5 bases and J 2 bases, leaving 11 bases between the germline ends. Germline CDR1 and CDR2: SGHRS and YFSETQ. The CDR3 has 14 amino acids. The CDR3 spells CASRRLETGNTIYF. The DNA for the CDR3 is TGCGCCAGCAGGCGGCTCGAAACTGGAAACACCATATATTTT.

The chain combines TRBV6-5 with TRBJ2-7; D perhaps matches TRBD2 (5 bases). The V and J ends lost 0 bases and 1 base respectively, with 13 bases between them. CDR3 length: 16 amino acids. Germline V lookup: CDR1 MNHEY, CDR2 SVGAGI. CDR3 DNA: TGTGCCAGCAGTTACTCGAGCGGTTCTGTTTCCTACGAGCAGTACTTC. It encodes CASSYSSGSVSYEQYF.